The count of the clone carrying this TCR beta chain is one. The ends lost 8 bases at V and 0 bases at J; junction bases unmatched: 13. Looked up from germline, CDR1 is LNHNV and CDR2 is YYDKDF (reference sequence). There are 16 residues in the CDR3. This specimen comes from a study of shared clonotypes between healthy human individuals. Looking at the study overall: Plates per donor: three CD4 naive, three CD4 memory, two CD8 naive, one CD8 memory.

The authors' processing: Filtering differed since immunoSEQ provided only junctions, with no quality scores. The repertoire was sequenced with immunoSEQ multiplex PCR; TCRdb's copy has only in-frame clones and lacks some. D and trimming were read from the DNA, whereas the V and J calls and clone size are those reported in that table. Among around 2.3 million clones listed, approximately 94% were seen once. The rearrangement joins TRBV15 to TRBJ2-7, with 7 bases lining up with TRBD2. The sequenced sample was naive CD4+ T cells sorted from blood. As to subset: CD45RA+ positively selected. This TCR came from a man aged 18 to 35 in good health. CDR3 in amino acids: CATGKRLSSGSYEQYF. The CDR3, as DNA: TGTGCCACCGGTAAACGACTCTCTAGCGGCTCCTACGAGCAGTACTTC.